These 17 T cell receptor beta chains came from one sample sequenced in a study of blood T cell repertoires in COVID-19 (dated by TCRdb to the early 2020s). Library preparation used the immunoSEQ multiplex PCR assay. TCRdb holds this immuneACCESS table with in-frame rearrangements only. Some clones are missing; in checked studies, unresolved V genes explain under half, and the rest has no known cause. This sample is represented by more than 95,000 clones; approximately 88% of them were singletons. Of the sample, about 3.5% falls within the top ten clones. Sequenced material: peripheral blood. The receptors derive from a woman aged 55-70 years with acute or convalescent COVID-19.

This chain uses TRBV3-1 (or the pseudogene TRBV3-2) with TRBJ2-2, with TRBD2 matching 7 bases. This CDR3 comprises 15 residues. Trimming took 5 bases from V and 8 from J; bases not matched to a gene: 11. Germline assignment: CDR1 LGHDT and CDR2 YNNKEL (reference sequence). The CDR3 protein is CASSRDAGELGELFF. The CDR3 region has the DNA TGTGCCAGCAGCAGGGACGCGGGAGAGCTAGGGGAGCTGTTTTTT.

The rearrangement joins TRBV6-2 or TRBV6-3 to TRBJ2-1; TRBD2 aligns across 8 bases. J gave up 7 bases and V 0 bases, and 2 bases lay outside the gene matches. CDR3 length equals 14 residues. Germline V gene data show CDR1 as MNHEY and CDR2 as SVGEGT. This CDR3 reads CASSYSGGGNEQFF. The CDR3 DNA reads TGTGCCAGCAGTTACTCGGGCGGGGGGAATGAGCAGTTCTTC.

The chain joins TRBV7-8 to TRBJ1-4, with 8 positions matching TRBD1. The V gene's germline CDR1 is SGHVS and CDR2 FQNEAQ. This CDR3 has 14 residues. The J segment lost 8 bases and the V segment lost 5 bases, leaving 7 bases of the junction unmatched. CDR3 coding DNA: TGTGCCAGCAGCCAAACAGGGGGAGGCGAAAAACTGTTTTTT. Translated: CASSQTGGGEKLFF.

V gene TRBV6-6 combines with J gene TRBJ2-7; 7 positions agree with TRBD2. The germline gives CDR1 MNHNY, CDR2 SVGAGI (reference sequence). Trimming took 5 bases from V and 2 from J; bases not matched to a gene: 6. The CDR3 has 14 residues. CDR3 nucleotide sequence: TGTGCCAGCAGTCTTTGGGGGGGTACCTACGAGCAGTACGTC. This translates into CASSLWGGTYEQYV.

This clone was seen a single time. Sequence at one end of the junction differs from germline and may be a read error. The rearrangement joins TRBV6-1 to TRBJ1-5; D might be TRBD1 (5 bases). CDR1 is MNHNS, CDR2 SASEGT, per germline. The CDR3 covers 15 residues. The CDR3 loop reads CASSEGHSANQPQHF. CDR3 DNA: TGTGCCAGCAGCGAAGGACATTCTGCCAATCAGCCCCAGCATTTT.

CDR3 DNA sequence: TGCAGCGCGACTGGGGAGACCCAGTACTTC. As protein: CSATGETQYF. V is TRBV20-1 and J is TRBJ2-5; no definite D call. Per germline, CDR1 DFQATT and CDR2 SNEGSKA (reference sequence). The CDR3 totals 10 residues.

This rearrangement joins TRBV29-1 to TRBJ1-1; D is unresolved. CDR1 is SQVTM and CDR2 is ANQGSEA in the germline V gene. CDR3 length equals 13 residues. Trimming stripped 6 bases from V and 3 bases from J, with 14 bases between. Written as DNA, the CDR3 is TGCAGCGTCCCACGAATCTCGGACACTGAAGCTTTCTTT. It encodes CSVPRISDTEAFF.

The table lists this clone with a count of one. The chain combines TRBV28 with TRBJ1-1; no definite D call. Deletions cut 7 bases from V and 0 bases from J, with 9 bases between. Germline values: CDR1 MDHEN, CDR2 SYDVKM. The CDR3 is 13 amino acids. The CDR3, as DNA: TGTGCCAGCACGGTTCTCATGAACACTGAAGCTTTCTTT. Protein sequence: CASTVLMNTEAFF.

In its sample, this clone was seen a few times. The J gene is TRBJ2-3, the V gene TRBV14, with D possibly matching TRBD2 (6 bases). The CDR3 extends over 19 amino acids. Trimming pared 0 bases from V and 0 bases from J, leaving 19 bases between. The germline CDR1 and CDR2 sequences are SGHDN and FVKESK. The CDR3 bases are TGTGCCAGCAGCCAAGAGTCACGGTTTATAGCGGAGAGCACAGATACGCAGTATTTT. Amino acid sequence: CASSQESRFIAESTDTQYF.

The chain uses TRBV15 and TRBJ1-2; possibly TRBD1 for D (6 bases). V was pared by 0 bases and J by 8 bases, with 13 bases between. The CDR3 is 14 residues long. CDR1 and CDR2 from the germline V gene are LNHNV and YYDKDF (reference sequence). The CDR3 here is CATSREGGAGGYTF. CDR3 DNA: TGTGCCACCAGCAGAGAGGGGGGGGCTGGAGGCTACACCTTC.

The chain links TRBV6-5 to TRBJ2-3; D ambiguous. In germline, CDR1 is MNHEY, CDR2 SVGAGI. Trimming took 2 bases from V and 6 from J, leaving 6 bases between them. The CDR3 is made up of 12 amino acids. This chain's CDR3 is CASSYTADTQYF. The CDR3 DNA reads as TGTGCCAGCAGTTACACCGCGGATACGCAGTATTTT.

The CDR3 DNA follows: TGTGCCACCAGTGGAGCGGGACTAGCGGACTCCTACAATGAGCAGTTCTTC. Its translation is CATSGAGLADSYNEQFF. V gene TRBV24-1 combines with J gene TRBJ2-1, with 11 bases fitting TRBD2. The CDR3 is 17 amino acids. From germline, CDR1 is KGHDR and CDR2 SFDVKD. V dropped 5 bases and J dropped 0; count of bases not matched to a gene: 5.

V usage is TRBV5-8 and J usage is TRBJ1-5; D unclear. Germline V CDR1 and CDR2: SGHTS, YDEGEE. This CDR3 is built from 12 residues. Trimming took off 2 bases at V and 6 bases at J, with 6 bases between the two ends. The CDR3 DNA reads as TGTGCCAGCAGCTTACATCGTCAGCCCCAGCATTTT. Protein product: CASSLHRQPQHF.

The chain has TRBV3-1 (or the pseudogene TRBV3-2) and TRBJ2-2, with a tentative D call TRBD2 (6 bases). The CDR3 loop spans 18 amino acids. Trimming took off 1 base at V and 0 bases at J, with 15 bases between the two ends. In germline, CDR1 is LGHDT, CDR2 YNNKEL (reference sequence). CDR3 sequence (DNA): TGTGCCAGCAGCCAAGGCGGTGGGGGGTTCGCGAACACCGGGGAGCTGTTTTTT. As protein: CASSQGGGGFANTGELFF.

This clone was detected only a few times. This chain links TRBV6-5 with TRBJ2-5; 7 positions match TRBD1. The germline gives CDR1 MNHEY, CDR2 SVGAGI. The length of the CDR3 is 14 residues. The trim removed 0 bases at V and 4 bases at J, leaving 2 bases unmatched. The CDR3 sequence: CASSYSTGSETQYF. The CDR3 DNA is TGTGCCAGCAGTTACTCGACAGGGTCAGAGACCCAGTACTTC.

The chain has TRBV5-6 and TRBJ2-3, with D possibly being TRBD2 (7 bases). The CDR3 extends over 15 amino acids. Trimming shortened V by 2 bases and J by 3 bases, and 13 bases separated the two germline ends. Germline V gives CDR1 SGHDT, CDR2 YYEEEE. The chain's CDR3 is CASSFGGGGTDTQYF. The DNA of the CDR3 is TGTGCCAGCAGCTTCGGAGGGGGGGGGACAGATACGCAGTATTTT.

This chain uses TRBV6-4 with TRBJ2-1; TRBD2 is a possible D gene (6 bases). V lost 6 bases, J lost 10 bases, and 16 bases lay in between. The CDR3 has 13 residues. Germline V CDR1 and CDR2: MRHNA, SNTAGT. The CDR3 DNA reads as TGTGCCAGCAGCGGGGACTCGTCACGGGAGCAGTTCTTC. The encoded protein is CASSGDSSREQFF.